What follows describes a single T cell receptor beta chain. Its antigen remains unidentified. Base qualities are not recorded, but no much larger clone differs from it by a single base. The CDR3 has 17 amino acids, counting the end cysteine and phenylalanine. The retained sequence is limited to the CDR3, 51 bases, with the frame set at the first base. CDR1 and CDR2 (SGHNT, YYREEE) derive from the germline V gene (reference sequence). Clipping removes 0 bases from V and 4 bases from J, with 12 as the unmatched junction base count. The record originates from a study of CD8+ T cells in alopecia areata listed by TCRdb under 2018. Background on the whole study: Treated patients were enrolled in an open-label pilot trial of oral tofacitinib, 5 to 10 mg twice daily, for moderate-to-severe alopecia areata. Patients received tofacitinib for 6 to 18 months and were then followed off drug for 6 months to check for delayed response and recurrence. Disease severity in treated patients was measured with the SALT score, which quantifies the percentage of affected scalp surface area. To study T cell clonal expansion in alopecia areata, the researchers applied high-throughput TCRbeta sequencing to both the C3H/HeJ mouse model and human patients. Human TCRbeta sequencing covered scalp tissue and sorted CD4+ and CD8+ peripheral blood T cells from patchy and totalis/universalis alopecia areata patients and healthy controls. Biopsies were taken from tofacitinib-treated patients at baseline and at 4 and 24 weeks of treatment, and a later scalp biopsy was taken in several of the tofacitinib-treated patients. Scalp clonality was compared across normal scalp (n=4), patchy alopecia areata scalp (n=8), and alopecia totalis/universalis scalp (n=8). RNA came from the PAXgene miRNA kit for fixed scalp, the miRNeasy kit for PBMCs, and the RNeasy kit for mouse skin. TCRbeta CDR3 regions were amplified by immunoSEQ multiplex PCR with 35 Vbeta forward and 13 Jbeta reverse primers.

The study at large found these results: During tofacitinib treatment, many expanded lesional clones stuck around in both scalp and blood, and this persistence may partly explain why relapse happens after treatment is stopped. Higher clonality and more expanded CD8+ clones were observed in lesional scalp than in normal scalp, particularly in alopecia totalis/universalis, a finding suggestive of antigenic drive. Scalp TCR repertoire analysis is complicated because resident alphabeta T cells in normal human skin are also sequenced, whereas mouse skin is dominated by gammadelta T cells. Shared TCR sequences between patients were less evident than in mice, which may be partly attributable to HLA diversity in the patient population. Because the treated cohort was small and had only one nonresponder, larger studies are needed to examine links between baseline CD8+ expansion and response. With tofacitinib, both scalp clonality and the number of expanded CD8+ clones among the top 100 scalp clones went down significantly.

Libraries were built with the immunoSEQ multiplex PCR assay. RNA was extracted from all samples and reverse transcribed into cDNA as template for TCR sequencing. SuperScript III was used to make first-strand cDNA, primed with a 2:1 mix of oligo-dT and random hexamers. A synthetic immune receptor repertoire was used to gauge amplification bias, and whatever bias remained was removed computationally. As for the original processing: After raw reads were preprocessed to remove errors, the CDR3 was defined following IMGT conventions as running from the conserved cysteine to phenylalanine. Clonality was computed as 1 minus the Shannon entropy, with the entropy normalized by log2 of the number of productive unique TCRs. CD4 or CD8 identity of scalp clones was inferred by cross-referencing scalp TCRbeta sequences with sorted blood CD4 and CD8 repertoires. The immuneACCESS repertoire file appears here via TCRdb, limited to in-frame rearrangements. These files lack a portion of the clones; in checked studies, under half of the deficit traces to unresolved V genes, and the cause of the others is not known. That table furnishes V, J and clone size, whereas the DNA furnished D and trimming. Here the sample has some 100,000 clones; 40% to 50% occur a single time. Together, the top ten hold more than 15% of the sample.

The meaning of the sample's time point label: less than 30 weeks on oral tofacitinib. This sample's treatment or condition label indicates: oral pan-JAK inhibitor, 5-10 mg twice daily. Lesional scalp punch biopsies and peripheral blood were collected from alopecia areata patients. PBMCs were isolated by density centrifugation and stained for CD3, CD4 and CD8, after which CD4+ and CD8+ T cells were sorted on a FACSAria. The sample in question was CD8+ T cells sorted from blood, obtained at week 24, from a patient treated with tofacitinib. The clonotype comes from a human donor with alopecia areata. The V and J segments used are TRBV5-4 and TRBJ2-7; TRBD2 aligns with 8 central bases. The nucleotide sequence is TGTGCCAGCAGCTTGGGGCAAGCGGGAGTTACCTCATACGAGCAGTACTTC. This encodes CASSLGQAGVTSYEQYF.